The 11 T cell receptor beta chains below come from one sample, sequenced in a study of shared clonotypes between healthy human individuals. The assay was immunoSEQ multiplex PCR, and TCRdb's table has in-frame clones only and misses some. The sample includes approximately 250,000 clones, 60% to 80% of them seen just once. Sequencing was carried out using memory CD4+ T cells sorted from blood. Indicated subset: CD45RA-negative fraction. These receptors came from a man aged 25 to 40 in good health.

J is TRBJ2-3 and V is TRBV9, with D maybe TRBD1 (6 bases). V was trimmed by 3 bases and J by 2 bases, leaving 10 bases between them. This CDR3 has 14 residues. CDR1 and CDR2 (germline): SGDLS, YYNGEE. CDR3 amino acids: CASSADSATDTQYF. The CDR3 DNA reads TGTGCCAGCAGCGCGGACAGCGCCACAGATACGCAGTATTTT.

In its sample, this clone was seen once. The rearrangement joins TRBV19 to TRBJ1-5; D gene ambiguous. This CDR3 has 15 amino acids. The ends were cut back, 6 bases at V and 0 bases at J, with 12 bases in the middle. Germline assignment: CDR1 LNHDA and CDR2 SQIVND (reference sequence). The CDR3 DNA reads as TGTGCCAGTAGGATCAGTTCAAATAGCAATCAGCCCCAGCATTTT. Amino acid sequence: CASRISSNSNQPQHF.

The chain links TRBV28 to TRBJ1-2; unclear D gene. V was cut by 2 bases and J by 5 bases, with 6 bases left in between. The length of the CDR3 is 12 residues. Germline V gene lookup returns CDR1 MDHEN and CDR2 SYDVKM. The CDR3 loop reads CASSLNEYGYTF. CDR3 nucleotide sequence: TGTGCCAGCAGTTTAAACGAGTATGGCTACACCTTC.

In its sample, this clone was seen a few times. This chain uses TRBV18 with TRBJ2-2; no clear D gene. The CDR3 length is 14 residues. The germline CDR1 and CDR2 sequences are KGHSH and LQKENI. The V gene lost 5 bases and the J gene lost 7 bases, with 14 bases spanning the gap. CDR3 nucleotide sequence: TGTGCCAGCTCATCAATCTCAGGCCGCGGGGAGCTGTTTTTT. The encoded protein is CASSSISGRGELFF.

In the case of this clone: The same CDR3 is also encoded by other DNA sequences in this sample. The V and J genes are TRBV27 and TRBJ1-5; D gene unclear. With 5 bases removed from V and 1 base from J, the gap between germline ends came to 9 bases. This CDR3 is 14 amino acids long. Germline V lookup: CDR1 MNHEY, CDR2 SMNVEV (reference sequence). CDR3 in DNA: TGTGCCAGCAGTCCGGGTTGGAGCAATCAGCCCCAGCATTTT. Residues: CASSPGWSNQPQHF.

V gene TRBV23-1 combines with J gene TRBJ2-2; D is unresolved. TRBV23-1 is assigned to the ORF class and has an uncertain function. Trimming took off 0 bases at V and 6 bases at J, with 11 bases between the two ends. The CDR3 extends over 15 amino acids. The CDR3 DNA reads TGCGCCAGCAGTCAATCGATTAATCCCTCCGGGGAGCTGTTTTTT. This gives the protein CASSQSINPSGELFF.

The chain carries TRBV5-5 and TRBJ1-4, with 7 positions matching TRBD1. This CDR3 spans 15 amino acids. Losses at the gene ends were 1 base for V and 6 bases for J; bases not matched to a gene: 6. The germline V gene has CDR1 SGHKS and CDR2 YYEKEE (reference sequence). CDR3 loop: CASSLTGATDEKLFF. The CDR3 DNA reads as TGTGCCAGCAGCTTGACAGGGGCCACCGATGAAAAACTGTTTTTT.

About this clone itself: This sample includes further DNA sequences coding for the same CDR3. V is TRBV2 and J is TRBJ2-3; D remains unclear. The CDR3 sequence is 11 residues long. Between the trimmed V and J ends, which lost 5 bases and 2 bases, there was a span of 2 bases. Germline V gives CDR1 SNHLY, CDR2 FYNNEI. The CDR3 DNA reads as TGTGCCAGCAGTCTCACAGATACGCAGTATTTT. Amino acids: CASSLTDTQYF.

This sequence joins TRBV6-5 and TRBJ1-1; 7 nucleotides match TRBD1. V gave up 6 bases and J gave up 6 bases; unmatched junction bases: 13. The CDR3 spans 15 residues. Germline V lookup: CDR1 MNHEY, CDR2 SVGAGI. CDR3 loop: CASSKKGARIAEAFF. As DNA, the CDR3 is TGTGCCAGCAGCAAAAAGGGGGCGAGGATAGCTGAAGCTTTCTTT.

The V call is TRBV5-1, the J call TRBJ2-2; 13 positions agree with TRBD2. This CDR3 region has 15 residues. Trimming took 3 bases from V and 6 from J; bases not matched to a gene: 2. Germline V gene sequence: CDR1 SGHRS, CDR2 YFSETQ. Here the CDR3 DNA reads TGCGCCAGCAGCTGGACTAGCGGGAGTGCCGGGGAGCTGTTTTTT. Protein: CASSWTSGSAGELFF.

This chain joins TRBV7-6 and TRBJ2-5, with 8 bases identical to TRBD2. CDR1 SGHVS and CDR2 FNYEAQ come from the germline V gene. V shed 2 bases, J shed 3 bases, and the junction held 8 bases outside the gene matches. The CDR3 covers 16 residues. CDR3 DNA sequence: TGTGCCAGCAGCTTAAGGGGCGGGAGGATCAAAGAGACCCAGTACTTC. It codes for CASSLRGGRIKETQYF.